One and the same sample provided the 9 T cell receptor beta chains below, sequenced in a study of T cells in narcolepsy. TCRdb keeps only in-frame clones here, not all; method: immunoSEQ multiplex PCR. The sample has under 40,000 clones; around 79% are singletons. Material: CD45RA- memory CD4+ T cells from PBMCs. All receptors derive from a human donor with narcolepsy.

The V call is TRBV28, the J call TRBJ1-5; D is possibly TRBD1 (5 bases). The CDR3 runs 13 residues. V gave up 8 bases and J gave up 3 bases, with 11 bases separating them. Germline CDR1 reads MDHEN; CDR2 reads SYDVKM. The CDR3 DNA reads TGTGCCAGCGGCGGGGACTCCAATCAGCCCCAGCATTTT. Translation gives CASGGDSNQPQHF.

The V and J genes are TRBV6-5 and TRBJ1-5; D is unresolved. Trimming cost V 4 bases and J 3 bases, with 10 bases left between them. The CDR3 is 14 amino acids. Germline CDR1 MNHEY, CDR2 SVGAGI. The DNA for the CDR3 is TGTGCCAGCAGTTCGTCTCAGATCAATCAGCCCCAGCATTTT. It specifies CASSSSQINQPQHF.

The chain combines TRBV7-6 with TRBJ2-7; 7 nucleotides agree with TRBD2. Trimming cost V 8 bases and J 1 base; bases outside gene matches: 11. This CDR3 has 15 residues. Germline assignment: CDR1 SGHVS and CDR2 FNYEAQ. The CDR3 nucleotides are TGTGCCAGCCGTAGAGGGTCTAGCGGATCCTACGAGCAGTACTTC. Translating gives CASRRGSSGSYEQYF.

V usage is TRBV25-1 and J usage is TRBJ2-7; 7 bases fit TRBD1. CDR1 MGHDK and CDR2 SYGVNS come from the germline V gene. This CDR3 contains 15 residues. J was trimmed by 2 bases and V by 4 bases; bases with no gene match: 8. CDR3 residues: CASSAHTGEPYEQYF. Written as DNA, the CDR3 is TGTGCCAGCAGTGCCCATACAGGGGAACCCTACGAGCAGTACTTC.

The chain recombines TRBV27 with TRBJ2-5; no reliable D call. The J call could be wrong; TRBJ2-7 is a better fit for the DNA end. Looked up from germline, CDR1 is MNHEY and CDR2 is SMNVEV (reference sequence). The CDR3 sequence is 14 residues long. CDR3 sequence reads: CASSPSMFSYEQYF. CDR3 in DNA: TGTGCCAGCAGTCCTAGTATGTTCTCCTACGAGCAGTACTTC.

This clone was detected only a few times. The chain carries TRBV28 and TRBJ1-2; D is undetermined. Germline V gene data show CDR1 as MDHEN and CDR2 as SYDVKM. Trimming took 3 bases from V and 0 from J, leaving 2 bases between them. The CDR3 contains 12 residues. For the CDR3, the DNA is TGTGCCAGCAGTTTGTCTAACTATGGCTACACCTTC. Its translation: CASSLSNYGYTF.

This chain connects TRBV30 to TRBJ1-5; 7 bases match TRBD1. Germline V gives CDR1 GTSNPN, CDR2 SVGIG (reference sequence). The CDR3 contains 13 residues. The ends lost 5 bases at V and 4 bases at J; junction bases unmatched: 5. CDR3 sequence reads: CAWGYRGNQPQHF. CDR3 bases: TGTGCCTGGGGGTACAGGGGAAATCAGCCCCAGCATTTT.

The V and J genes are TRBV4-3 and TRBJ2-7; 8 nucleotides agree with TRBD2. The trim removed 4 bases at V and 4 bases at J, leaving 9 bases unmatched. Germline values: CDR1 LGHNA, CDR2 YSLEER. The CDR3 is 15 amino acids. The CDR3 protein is CASSPAGTRGYEQYF. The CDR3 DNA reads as TGCGCCAGCAGCCCGGCCGGGACTAGAGGTTACGAGCAGTACTTC.

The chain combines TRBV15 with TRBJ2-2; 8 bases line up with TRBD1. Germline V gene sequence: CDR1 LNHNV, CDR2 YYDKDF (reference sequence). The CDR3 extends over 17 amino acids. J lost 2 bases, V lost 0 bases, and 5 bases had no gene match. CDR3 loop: CATSRDQGARNTGELFF. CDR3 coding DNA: TGTGCCACCAGCAGAGATCAGGGGGCTCGAAACACCGGGGAGCTGTTTTTT.